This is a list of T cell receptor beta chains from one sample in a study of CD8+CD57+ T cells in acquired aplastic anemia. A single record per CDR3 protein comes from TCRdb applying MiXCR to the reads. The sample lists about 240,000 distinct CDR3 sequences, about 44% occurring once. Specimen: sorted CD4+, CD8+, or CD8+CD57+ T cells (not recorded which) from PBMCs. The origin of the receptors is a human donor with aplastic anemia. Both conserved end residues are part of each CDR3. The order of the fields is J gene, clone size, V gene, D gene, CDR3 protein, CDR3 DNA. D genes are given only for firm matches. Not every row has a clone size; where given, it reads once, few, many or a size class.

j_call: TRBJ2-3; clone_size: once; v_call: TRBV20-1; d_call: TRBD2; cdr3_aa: CSAAQAGGTDTQYF; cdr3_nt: TGCAGTGCTGCCCAAGCGGGGGGTACAGATACGCAGTATTTT
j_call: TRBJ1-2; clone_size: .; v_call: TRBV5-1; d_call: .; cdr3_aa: CASSSRQNYGYTF; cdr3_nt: TGCGCCAGCAGCTCACGGCAGAACTATGGCTACACCTTC
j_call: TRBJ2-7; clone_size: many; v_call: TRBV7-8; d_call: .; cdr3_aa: CASSFVAFAYEQYF; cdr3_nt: TGTGCCAGCAGCTTTGTTGCGTTTGCCTACGAGCAGTACTTC
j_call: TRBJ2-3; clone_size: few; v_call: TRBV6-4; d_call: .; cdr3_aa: CASSFLSPMSTDTQYF; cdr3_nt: TGTGCCAGCAGTTTTTTGAGTCCGATGAGCACAGATACGCAGTATTTT
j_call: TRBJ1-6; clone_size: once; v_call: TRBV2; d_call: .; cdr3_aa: CASSPRGQGPGGTPLHF; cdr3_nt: TGTGCCAGCAGCCCCCGGGGGCAGGGGCCCGGGGGAACACCCCTCCACTTT
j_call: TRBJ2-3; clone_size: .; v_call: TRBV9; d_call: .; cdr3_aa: CASSVDLTDTQYF; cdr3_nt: TGTGCCAGCAGCGTAGACCTCACAGATACGCAGTATTTT
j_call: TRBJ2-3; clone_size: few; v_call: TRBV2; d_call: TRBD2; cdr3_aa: CASRNGGGSTDTQYF; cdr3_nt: TGTGCCAGCCGGAACGGGGGGGGTAGCACAGATACGCAGTATTTT
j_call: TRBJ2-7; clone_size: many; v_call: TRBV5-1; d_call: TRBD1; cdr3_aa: CASSKDRGFYEQYF; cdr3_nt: TGCGCCAGCAGCAAGGACAGGGGCTTTTACGAGCAGTACTTC
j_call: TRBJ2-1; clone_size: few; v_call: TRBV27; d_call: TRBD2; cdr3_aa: CASSESSGRAVVEQFF; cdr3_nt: TGTGCCAGCAGTGAGTCTAGCGGGAGGGCCGTAGTTGAGCAGTTCTTC
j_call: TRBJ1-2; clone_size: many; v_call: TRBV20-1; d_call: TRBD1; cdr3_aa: CSATSGTGGDYGYTF; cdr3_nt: TGCAGTGCTACGTCCGGGACAGGGGGTGACTATGGCTACACCTTC
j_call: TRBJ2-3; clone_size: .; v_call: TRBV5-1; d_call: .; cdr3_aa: CASSPSGTPTDTQYF; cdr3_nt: TGTGCCAGCAGCCCGTCCGGGACTCCCACAGATACGCAGTATTTT
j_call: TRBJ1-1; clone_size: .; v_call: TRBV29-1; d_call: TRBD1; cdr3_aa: CSDGTGRDTEAFF; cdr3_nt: TGCAGCGACGGGACAGGGAGGGACACTGAAGCTTTCTTT
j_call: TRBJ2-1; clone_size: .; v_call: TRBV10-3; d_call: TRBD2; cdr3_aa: CAISESTSGRNYNEQFF; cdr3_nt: TGTGCCATCAGTGAGTCGACTAGCGGGAGAAACTACAATGAGCAGTTCTTC
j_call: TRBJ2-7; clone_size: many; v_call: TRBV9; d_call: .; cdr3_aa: CASSALDISPADEQYF; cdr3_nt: TGTGCCAGCAGCGCGCTTGACATATCCCCAGCGGACGAGCAGTACTTC
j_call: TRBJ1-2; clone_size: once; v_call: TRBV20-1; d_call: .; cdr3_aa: CSARDGGGYGYTF; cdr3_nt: TGCAGTGCTAGAGATGGAGGGGGCTATGGCTACACCTTC
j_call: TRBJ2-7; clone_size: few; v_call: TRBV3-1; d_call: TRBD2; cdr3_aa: CASSPGPSGLEQYF; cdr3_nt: TGTGCCAGCAGCCCAGGCCCTAGCGGGCTCGAGCAGTACTTC
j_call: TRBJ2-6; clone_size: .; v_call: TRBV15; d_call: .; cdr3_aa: CATSRDRGYNVLTF; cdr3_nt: TGTGCCACCAGCAGAGACAGGGGCTACAACGTCCTGACTTTC
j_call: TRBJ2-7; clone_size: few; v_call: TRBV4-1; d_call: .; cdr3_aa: CASSQLPRTPEHKQYF; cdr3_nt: TGCGCCAGCAGCCAATTGCCAAGGACTCCCGAACACAAGCAGTACTTC
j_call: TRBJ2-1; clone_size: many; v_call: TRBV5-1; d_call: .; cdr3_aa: CASSLGGGFYNEQFF; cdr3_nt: TGCGCCAGCAGCTTAGGAGGGGGCTTCTACAATGAGCAGTTCTTC
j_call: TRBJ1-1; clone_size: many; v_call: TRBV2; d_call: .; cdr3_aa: CASRETGNTEAFF; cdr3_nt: TGTGCCAGCAGAGAGACGGGAAACACTGAAGCTTTCTTT
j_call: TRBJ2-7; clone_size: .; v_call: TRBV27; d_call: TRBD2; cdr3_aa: CARGPGLATSYEQYF; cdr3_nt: TGTGCCCGTGGACCGGGACTAGCGACCTCCTACGAGCAGTACTTC
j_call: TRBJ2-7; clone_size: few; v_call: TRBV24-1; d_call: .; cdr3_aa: CATSKSGAHEQYF; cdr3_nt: TGTGCCACCAGCAAGTCAGGGGCCCACGAGCAGTACTTC
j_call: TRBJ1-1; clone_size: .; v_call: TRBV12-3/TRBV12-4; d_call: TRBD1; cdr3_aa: CASRRRQGEGTEAFF; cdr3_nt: TGTGCCAGCAGGCGGAGACAGGGGGAAGGCACTGAAGCTTTCTTT
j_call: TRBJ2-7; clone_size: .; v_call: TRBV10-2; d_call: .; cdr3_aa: CASSVQGNYEQYF; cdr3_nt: TGCGCCAGCAGTGTCCAGGGGAACTACGAGCAGTACTTC
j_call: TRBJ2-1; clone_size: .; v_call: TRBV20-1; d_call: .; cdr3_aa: CSASQQGHEQFF; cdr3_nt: TGCAGTGCTAGCCAACAGGGCCATGAGCAGTTCTTC
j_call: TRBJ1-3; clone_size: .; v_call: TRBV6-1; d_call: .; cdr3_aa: CASSVKGIISSGNTIYF; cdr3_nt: TGTGCCAGCAGTGTAAAGGGAATAATCTCCTCTGGAAACACCATATATTTT
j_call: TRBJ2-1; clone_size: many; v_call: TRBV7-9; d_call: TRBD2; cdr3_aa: CASSQTTGTSGREQFF; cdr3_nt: TGTGCCAGCAGCCAAACTACCGGGACTAGCGGGAGGGAGCAGTTCTTC
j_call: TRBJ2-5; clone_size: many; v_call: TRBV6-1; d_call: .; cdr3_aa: CASPDEETQYF; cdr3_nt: TGTGCCAGTCCTGATGAGGAGACCCAGTACTTC
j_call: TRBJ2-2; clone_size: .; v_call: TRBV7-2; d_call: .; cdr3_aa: CASSFLWRTGELFF; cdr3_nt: TGTGCCAGCAGCTTTTTATGGCGAACCGGGGAGCTGTTTTTT
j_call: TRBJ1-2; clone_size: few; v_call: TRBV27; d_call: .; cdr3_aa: CASSRRGGDYGYTF; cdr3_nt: TGTGCCAGCAGTCGGAGGGGGGGGGACTATGGCTACACCTTC
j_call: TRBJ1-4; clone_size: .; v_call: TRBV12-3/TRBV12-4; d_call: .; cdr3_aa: CASSFGLGGLFF; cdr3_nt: TGTGCCAGCAGTTTCGGGCTCGGGGGACTGTTTTTT
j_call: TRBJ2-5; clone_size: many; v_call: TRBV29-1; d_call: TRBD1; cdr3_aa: CSVEETGGVGSETQYF; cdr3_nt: TGCAGCGTTGAAGAAACAGGGGGCGTCGGGTCCGAGACCCAGTACTTC
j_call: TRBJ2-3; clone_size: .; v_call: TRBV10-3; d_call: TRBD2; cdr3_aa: CAIAGVGTDTQYF; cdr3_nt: TGTGCCATCGCGGGGGTCGGCACAGATACGCAGTATTTT
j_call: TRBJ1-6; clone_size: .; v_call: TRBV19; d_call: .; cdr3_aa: CASKGMGGSPLHF; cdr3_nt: TGTGCCAGTAAAGGGATGGGAGGTTCACCCCTCCACTTT
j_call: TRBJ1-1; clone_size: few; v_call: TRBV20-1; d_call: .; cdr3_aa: CSARDARKNTEAFF; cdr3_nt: TGCAGTGCTAGAGACGCGAGAAAGAACACTGAAGCTTTCTTT
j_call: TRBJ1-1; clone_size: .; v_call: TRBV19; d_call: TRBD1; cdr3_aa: CASTTTGVMNTGAFF; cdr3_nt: TGTGCCAGTACGACGACAGGGGTAATGAACACTGGAGCTTTCTTT
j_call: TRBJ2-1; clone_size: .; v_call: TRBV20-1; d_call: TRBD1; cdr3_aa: CSAQQGTYNEQFF; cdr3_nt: TGCAGTGCTCAACAGGGGACCTACAATGAGCAGTTCTTC
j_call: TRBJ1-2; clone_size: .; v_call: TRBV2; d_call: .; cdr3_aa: CASRKVNYGYTF; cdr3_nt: TGCGCCAGCAGAAAGGTGAACTATGGCTACACCTTC
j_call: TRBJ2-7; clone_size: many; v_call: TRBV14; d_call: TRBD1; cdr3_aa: CASSWTGGSEQYF; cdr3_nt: TGTGCCAGCTCCTGGACAGGGGGCTCCGAGCAGTACTTC
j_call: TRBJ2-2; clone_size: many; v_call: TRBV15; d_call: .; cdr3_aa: CATSRGRGELFF; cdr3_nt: TGTGCCACCAGCAGAGGACGCGGGGAGCTGTTTTTT
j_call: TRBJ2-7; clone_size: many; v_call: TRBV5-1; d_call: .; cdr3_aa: CASSLGRGRGEYEQYF; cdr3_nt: TGCGCCAGCAGCTTGGGCAGGGGCAGGGGGGAATACGAGCAGTACTTC
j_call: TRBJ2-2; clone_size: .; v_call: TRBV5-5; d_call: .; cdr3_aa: CASSHGETFF; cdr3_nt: TGTGCCAGCAGTCATGGGGAAACTTTCTTT
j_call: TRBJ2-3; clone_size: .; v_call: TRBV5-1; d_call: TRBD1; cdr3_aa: CASTRDRETDTQYF; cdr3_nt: TGCGCCAGCACCCGGGACAGGGAGACAGATACGCAGTATTTT